The 11 T cell receptor beta chains below come from one sample, sequenced in a study of Ad26.COV2.S vaccination and SARS-CoV-2 variants. Treatment here: over 15 received Ad26.COV2.S at low or high dose, single or two shots; 5 received placebo; per-sample allocation not given. Each sample was drawn 63 days after the first injection (of vaccine or placebo). Produced via immunoSEQ multiplex PCR; TCRdb's table is partial and in-frame only. The sample contains hundreds of thousands of clones, about 90% of which appear only once. Sample: peripheral blood, taken in a trial of Ad26.COV2.S vaccine versus placebo. These receptors originate from a person between 18 and 65 years old who received the Ad26.COV2.S COVID-19 vaccine or a placebo.

The chain combines TRBV7-9 with TRBJ2-7; D possibly corresponds to TRBD1 (5 bases). Looked up from germline, CDR1 is SEHNR and CDR2 is FQNEAQ (reference sequence). The V end was cut by 5 bases, the J end by 5 bases, with 16 bases between. The CDR3 is 14 amino acids. The CDR3 DNA reads TGTGCCAGCAGCCGCTGGTCAGGGCTGAACGAGCAGTACTTC. It is translated as CASSRWSGLNEQYF.

This sequence joins TRBV4-2 and TRBJ1-2, with D uncertain. CDR1 is LGHNA and CDR2 is YNFKEQ in the germline V gene. The CDR3 is 15 residues long. The V end was cut by 0 bases, the J end by 3 bases, with 11 bases between. In DNA, the CDR3 is TGTGCCAGCAGCCAAGATTTTCCCCTAGACTATGGCTACACCTTC. Residues: CASSQDFPLDYGYTF.

V usage is TRBV7-2 and J usage is TRBJ1-4; tentative D call: TRBD1 (5 bases). The germline V gene has CDR1 SGHTA and CDR2 FQGNSA. CDR3 size: 14 residues. V was clipped by 5 bases and J by 5 bases, with 12 bases between them. Here the CDR3 DNA reads TGTGCCAGCAGCCCCTGGGGGGGGAATGAAAAACTGTTTTTT. Residues: CASSPWGGNEKLFF. The full variable domain, its missing parts supplied by reference TRBV7-2 and TRBJ1-4, is GAGVSQSPSNKVTEKGKDVELRCDPISGHTALYWYRQSLGQGLEFLIYFQGNSAPDKSGLPSDRFSAERTGGSVSTLTIQRTQQEDSAVYLCASSPWGGNEKLFFGSGTQLSVL.

The chain joins TRBV19 to TRBJ2-7; D remains unclear. The germline CDR1 and CDR2 sequences are LNHDA and SQIVND (reference sequence). With 0 bases removed from V and 3 bases from J, the gap between germline ends came to 12 bases. The CDR3 is 15 residues long. CDR3 region: CASSIDPDTNYEQYF. The CDR3 coding sequence is TGTGCCAGTAGTATAGATCCTGACACAAACTACGAGCAGTACTTC.

The chain links TRBV11-2 to TRBJ2-5; TRBD2 agrees at 8 bases. The ends lost 8 bases at V and 3 bases at J; junction bases unmatched: 8. Germline assignment: CDR1 SGHAT and CDR2 FQNNGV. The CDR3 has 14 amino acids. The CDR3 nucleotides are TGTGCCAGCGCCCTCCCGGGACTAGAAGAGACCCAGTACTTC. It codes for CASALPGLEETQYF. The variable domain in full, completed from reference TRBV11-2 and TRBJ2-5, reads EAGVAQSPRYKIIEKRQSVAFWCNPISGHATLYWYQQILGQGPKLLIQFQNNGVVDDSQLPKDRFSAERLKGVDSTLKIQPAKLEDSAVYLCASALPGLEETQYFGPGTRLLVL.

This clone is a singleton in its sample. The chain couples TRBV6-6 to TRBJ2-5; 9 bases map to TRBD1. After removal of 5 bases from V and 1 base from J, the junction contained 11 bases not matched to a gene. From germline, CDR1 is MNHNY and CDR2 SVGAGI (reference sequence). The CDR3 consists of 17 residues. CDR3 DNA: TGTGCCAGCAGTCAGATACATTCGACAGGGGGCCAAGAGACCCAGTACTTC. Amino acids: CASSQIHSTGGQETQYF.

The V call is TRBV18, the J call TRBJ1-5; perhaps TRBD1 as D (6 bases). The CDR3 is made up of 15 amino acids. The V gene lost 2 bases and the J gene lost 4 bases, with 12 bases spanning the gap. Germline loops: CDR1 KGHSH, CDR2 LQKENI. Written as DNA, the CDR3 is TGTGCCAGCTCACCAAGCGGGGGGCTTAATCAGCCCCAGCATTTT. It codes for CASSPSGGLNQPQHF.

The chain is built from TRBV4-3 and TRBJ2-3; D could derive from TRBD1 or TRBD2 (5 bases each). The CDR3 spans 14 residues. Germline V gene sequence: CDR1 LGHNA, CDR2 YSLEER. The germline V and J ends were trimmed by 2 bases and 2 bases, with 8 bases remaining between them. CDR3 residues: CASSQRGLTDTQYF. The CDR3, as DNA: TGCGCCAGCAGCCAACGGGGCCTCACAGATACGCAGTATTTT.

The chain links TRBV5-1 to TRBJ2-3; 8 bases map to TRBD2. V lost 3 bases to trimming and J lost 8 bases; unmatched junction nucleotides: 14. The CDR3 consists of 16 residues. In germline, CDR1 is SGHRS, CDR2 YFSETQ. DNA for the CDR3: TGCGCCAGCAGCTCCGACCCACTAGCGGCGAGGGGTACGCAGTATTTT. Translation gives CASSSDPLAARGTQYF.

The chain links TRBV7-8 to TRBJ2-2, with TRBD1 identical over 8 bases. Losses at the gene ends were 0 bases for V and 4 bases for J; bases not matched to a gene: 4. CDR3 size: 16 residues. CDR1 is SGHVS, CDR2 FQNEAQ, per germline. The CDR3 reads CASSLAIGQGTGELFF. In nucleotides, the CDR3 is TGTGCCAGCAGCTTAGCTATCGGACAGGGCACCGGGGAGCTGTTTTTT.

This clone was observed a single time. The chain carries TRBV7-9 and TRBJ1-2, with 9 bases fitting TRBD1. The CDR3 runs 15 residues. CDR1 and CDR2 from the germline V gene are SEHNR and FQNEAQ (reference sequence). J lost 3 bases, V lost 4 bases, and 6 bases had no gene match. The chain's CDR3 is CASSSRQGVDYGYTF. For the CDR3, the DNA is TGTGCCAGCAGCTCGCGACAGGGGGTGGACTATGGCTACACCTTC. Together with reference TRBV7-9 and TRBJ1-2, the CDR3 gives the full variable domain: DTGVSQNPRHKITKRGQNVTFRCDPISEHNRLYWYRQTLGQGPEFLTYFQNEAQLEKSRLLSDRFSAERPKGSFSTLEIQRTEQGDSAMYLCASSSRQGVDYGYTFGSGTRLTVV.